This is a list of T cell receptor beta chains from one sample in a study of blood T cell repertoires in COVID-19. TCRdb's copy holds only in-frame clones and misses some; the assay was immunoSEQ multiplex PCR. The data show hundreds of thousands of clones, with more than 70% seen just once and 7.3% held by the top ten. Material: peripheral blood. The receptors derive from a woman aged 70 to 79 with COVID-19, enrolled during active disease. CDR3s include the opening cysteine and the closing phenylalanine or tryptophan. The order of the fields is J gene, V gene, CDR3 length, D gene, clone size, CDR3 protein, CDR3 DNA. D genes are given only for firm matches. Clone size is given for some rows only: seen once, a few or many times, or a class if the clone is expanded.

TRBJ2-4 TRBV6-6 14 TRBD1 NA CASSPPGTGDIQYF TGTGCCAGCAGCCCGCCAGGGACAGGGGACATTCAGTACTTC
TRBJ2-3 TRBV5-1 14 NA NA CASSPRSSTDTQYF TGCGCCAGCAGCCCTCGGAGTAGCACAGATACGCAGTATTTT
TRBJ2-2 TRBV19 15 NA NA CASNVRGAYTGELFF TGTGCCAGTAATGTAAGGGGCGCGTACACCGGGGAGCTGTTTTTT
TRBJ2-5 TRBV24-1 16 TRBD1 NA CATSGPDRSRQETQYF TGTGCCACCAGTGGCCCGGACAGGAGCCGGCAAGAGACCCAGTACTTC
TRBJ2-1 TRBV3-1/TRBV3-2 14 NA NA CASSQTTLPNEQFF TGTGCCAGCAGCCAGACAACACTTCCCAATGAGCAGTTCTTC
TRBJ1-2 TRBV24-1 17 TRBD1 few CATSERPGTGSLYGYTF TGTGCCACCAGTGAGAGGCCCGGGACAGGAAGCCTCTATGGCTACACCTTC
TRBJ1-6 TRBV28 18 TRBD1 NA CASSAFTYRDRKNSPLHF TGTGCCAGCAGTGCTTTTACGTACCGGGACAGGAAAAATTCACCCCTCCACTTT
TRBJ2-1 TRBV12-5 17 NA once CASGLVLSSDGDNEQFF TGTGCTAGTGGTTTGGTACTTTCTAGCGACGGGGACAATGAGCAGTTCTTC
TRBJ2-7 TRBV2 17 TRBD1 once CASSEFRDRGSEYEQYF TGTGCCAGCAGTGAATTCAGGGACAGGGGGTCGGAATACGAGCAGTACTTC
TRBJ1-2 TRBV18 16 TRBD1 NA CASSPHPGQIMRGYTF TGTGCCAGCTCACCACACCCGGGACAGATAATGAGGGGCTACACCTTC
TRBJ2-2 TRBV11-2 17 NA NA CASSLDPEEANTGELFF TGTGCCAGCAGCTTAGACCCAGAAGAAGCGAACACCGGGGAGCTGTTTTTT
TRBJ1-1 TRBV28 13 TRBD1 NA CASKETGGTEAFF TGTGCCAGCAAGGAGACAGGGGGCACTGAAGCTTTCTTT